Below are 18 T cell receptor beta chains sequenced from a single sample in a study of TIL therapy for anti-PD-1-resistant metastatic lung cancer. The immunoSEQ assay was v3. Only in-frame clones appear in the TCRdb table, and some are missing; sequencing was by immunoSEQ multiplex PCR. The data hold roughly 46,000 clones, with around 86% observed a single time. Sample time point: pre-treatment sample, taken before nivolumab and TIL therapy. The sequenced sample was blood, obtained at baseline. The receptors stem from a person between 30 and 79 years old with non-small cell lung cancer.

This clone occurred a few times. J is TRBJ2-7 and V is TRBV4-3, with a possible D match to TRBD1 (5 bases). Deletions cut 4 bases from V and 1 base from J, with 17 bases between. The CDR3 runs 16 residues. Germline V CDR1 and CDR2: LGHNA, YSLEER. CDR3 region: CASSLTHGQASYEQYF. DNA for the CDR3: TGCGCCAGCAGCCTGACTCATGGACAAGCTTCCTACGAGCAGTACTTC.

DNA for the CDR3: TGTGCCAGCGGTAGGGACTATGGCTACACCTTC. Translated: CASGRDYGYTF. This chain joins TRBV28 and TRBJ1-2; D gene uncertain. V gave up 8 bases and J gave up 3 bases, with 7 bases separating them. CDR3 length equals 11 residues. Germline V lookup: CDR1 MDHEN, CDR2 SYDVKM.

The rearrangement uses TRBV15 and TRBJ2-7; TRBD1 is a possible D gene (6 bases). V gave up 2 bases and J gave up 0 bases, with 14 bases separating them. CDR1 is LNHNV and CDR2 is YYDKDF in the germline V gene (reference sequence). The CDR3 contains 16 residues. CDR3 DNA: TGTGCCACCAGCAGATCCCGGGACACTAGCTCCTACGAGCAGTACTTC. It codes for CATSRSRDTSSYEQYF.

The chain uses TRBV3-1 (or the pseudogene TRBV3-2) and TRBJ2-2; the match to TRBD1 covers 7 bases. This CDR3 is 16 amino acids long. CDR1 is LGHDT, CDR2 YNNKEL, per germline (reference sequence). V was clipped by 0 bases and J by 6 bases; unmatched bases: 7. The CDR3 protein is CASSQDGTVGPGELFF. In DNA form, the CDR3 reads TGTGCCAGCAGCCAAGACGGGACAGTGGGCCCCGGGGAGCTGTTTTTT.

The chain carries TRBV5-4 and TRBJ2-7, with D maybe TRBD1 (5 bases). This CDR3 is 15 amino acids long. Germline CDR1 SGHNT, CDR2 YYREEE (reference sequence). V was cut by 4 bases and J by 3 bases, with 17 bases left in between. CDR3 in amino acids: CASSRVAGIGYEQYF. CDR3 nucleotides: TGTGCCAGCAGCCGGGTGGCAGGGATCGGCTACGAGCAGTACTTC.

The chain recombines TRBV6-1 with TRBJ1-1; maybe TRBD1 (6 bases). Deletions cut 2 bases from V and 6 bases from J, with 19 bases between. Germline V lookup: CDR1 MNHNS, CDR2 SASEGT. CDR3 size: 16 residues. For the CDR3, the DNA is TGTGCCAGCAGTGAACAGGGGAATCAAGGCTCCCCTGAAGCTTTCTTT. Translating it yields CASSEQGNQGSPEAFF.

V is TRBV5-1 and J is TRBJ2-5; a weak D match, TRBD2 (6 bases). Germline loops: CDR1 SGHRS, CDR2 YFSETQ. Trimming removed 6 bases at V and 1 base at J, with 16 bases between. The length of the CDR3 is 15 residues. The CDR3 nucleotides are TGCGCCAGCACCGGGGGTTCCTCTCTCCAAGAGACCCAGTACTTC. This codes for CASTGGSSLQETQYF.

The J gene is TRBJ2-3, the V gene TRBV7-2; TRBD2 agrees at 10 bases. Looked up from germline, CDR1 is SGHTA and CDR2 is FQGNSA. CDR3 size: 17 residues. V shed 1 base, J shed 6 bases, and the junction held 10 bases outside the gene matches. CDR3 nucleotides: TGTGCCAGCAGCTTAGTGGCTAGCGGGGGCCCGGCCGATACGCAGTATTTT. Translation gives CASSLVASGGPADTQYF.

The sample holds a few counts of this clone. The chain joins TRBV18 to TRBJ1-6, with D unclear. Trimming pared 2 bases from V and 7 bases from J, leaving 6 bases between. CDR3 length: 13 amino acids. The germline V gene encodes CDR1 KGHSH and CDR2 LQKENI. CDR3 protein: CASSPDGNSPLHF. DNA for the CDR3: TGTGCCAGCTCACCAGACGGGAATTCACCCCTCCACTTT.

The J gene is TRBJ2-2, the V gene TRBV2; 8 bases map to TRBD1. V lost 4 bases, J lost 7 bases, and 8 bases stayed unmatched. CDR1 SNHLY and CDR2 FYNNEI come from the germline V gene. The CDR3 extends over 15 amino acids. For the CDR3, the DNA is TGTGCCAGCAGTGGGCAGGACAGGGTGGGCGGGGAGCTGTTTTTT. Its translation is CASSGQDRVGGELFF.

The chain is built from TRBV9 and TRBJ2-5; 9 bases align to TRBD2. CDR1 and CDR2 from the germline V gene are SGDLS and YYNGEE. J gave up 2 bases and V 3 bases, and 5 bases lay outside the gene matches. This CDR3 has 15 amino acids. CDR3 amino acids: CASSEETSGQETQYF. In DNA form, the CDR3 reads TGTGCCAGCAGCGAGGAGACTAGCGGACAAGAGACCCAGTACTTC.

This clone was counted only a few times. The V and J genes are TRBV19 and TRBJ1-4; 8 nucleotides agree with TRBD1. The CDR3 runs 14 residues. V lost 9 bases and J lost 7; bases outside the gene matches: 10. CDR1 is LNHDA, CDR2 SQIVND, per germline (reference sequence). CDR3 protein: CASLPQGAGEKLFF. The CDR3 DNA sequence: TGTGCCAGCCTCCCCCAGGGGGCAGGTGAAAAACTGTTTTTT. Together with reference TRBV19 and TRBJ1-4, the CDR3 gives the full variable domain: DGGITQSPKYLFRKEGQNVTLSCEQNLNHDAMYWYRQDPGQGLRLIYYSQIVNDFQKGDIAEGYSVSREKKESFPLTVTSAQKNPTAFYLCASLPQGAGEKLFFGSGTQLSVL.

CDR3 in DNA: TGTGCCAGCAGCTTGGCGGGGACAGGGGATGAAAAACTGTTTTTT. It encodes CASSLAGTGDEKLFF. This sequence joins TRBV5-4 and TRBJ1-4; TRBD1 aligns across 10 bases. Germline loops: CDR1 SGHNT, CDR2 YYREEE (reference sequence). The CDR3 extends over 15 amino acids. The junction had 2 bases not matched to a gene; V was cut back by 0 bases and J by 6 bases.

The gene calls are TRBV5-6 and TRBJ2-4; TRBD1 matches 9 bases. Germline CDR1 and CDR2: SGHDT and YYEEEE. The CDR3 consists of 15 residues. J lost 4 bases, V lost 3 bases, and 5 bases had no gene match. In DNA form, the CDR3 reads TGTGCCAGCAGCTCCCGGGACAGGGAAAAAAACATTCAGTACTTC. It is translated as CASSSRDREKNIQYF.

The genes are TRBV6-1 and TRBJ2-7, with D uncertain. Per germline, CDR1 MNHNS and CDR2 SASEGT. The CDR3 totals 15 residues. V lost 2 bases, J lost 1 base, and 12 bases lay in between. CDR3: CASSEIIELSYEQYF. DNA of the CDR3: TGTGCCAGCAGTGAAATAATAGAACTTTCCTACGAGCAGTACTTC.

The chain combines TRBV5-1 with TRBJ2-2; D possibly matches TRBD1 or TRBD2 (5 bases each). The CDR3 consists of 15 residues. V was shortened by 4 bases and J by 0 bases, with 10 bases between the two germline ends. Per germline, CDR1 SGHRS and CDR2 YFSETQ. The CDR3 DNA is TGCGCCAGCAGCCCGGGACCCCCGAACACCGGGGAGCTGTTTTTT. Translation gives CASSPGPPNTGELFF.

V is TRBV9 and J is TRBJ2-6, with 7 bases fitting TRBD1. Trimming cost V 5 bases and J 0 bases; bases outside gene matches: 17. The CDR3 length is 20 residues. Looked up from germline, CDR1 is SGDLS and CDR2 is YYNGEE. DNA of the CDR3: TGTGCCAGCAGTCGCCAGCCTCCGGGACAGTTAGGCTCTGGGGCCAACGTCCTGACTTTC. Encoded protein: CASSRQPPGQLGSGANVLTF.

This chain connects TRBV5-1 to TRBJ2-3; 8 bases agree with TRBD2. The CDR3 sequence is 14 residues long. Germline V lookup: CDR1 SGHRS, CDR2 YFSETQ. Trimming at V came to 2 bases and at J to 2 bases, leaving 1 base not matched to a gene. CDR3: CASSLAGATDTQYF. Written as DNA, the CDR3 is TGCGCCAGCAGCTTAGCGGGAGCCACAGATACGCAGTATTTT.